A selection of T cell receptor beta chains follows, all from one sample in a study of blood T cell repertoires in COVID-19. Sequencing used immunoSEQ multiplex PCR; TCRdb keeps in-frame clones, though not all of them. The data show a few hundred thousand clones, with roughly 85% seen just once and 3.5% to 4% held by the top ten. Sequencing was carried out using peripheral blood. The receptors stem from a woman aged 18-29 years with acute or convalescent COVID-19. Both conserved end residues are part of each CDR3. D genes are given only for firm matches. Rows may omit the clone size; those that give it use once, few, many or a size class.

j_gene: TRBJ2-1
v_gene: TRBV24-1
d_gene: TRBD1
abundance: once
CDR3aa: CATSDSPGTGKEGAYNEQFF
CDR3nt: TGTGCCACCAGTGATTCCCCCGGGACAGGGAAAGAGGGAGCCTACAATGAGCAGTTCTTC

j_gene: TRBJ1-2
v_gene: TRBV28
d_gene: TRBD1
abundance: .
CDR3aa: CASSLDRQIGGYTF
CDR3nt: TGTGCCAGCAGTTTGGACAGGCAGATAGGCGGCTACACCTTC

j_gene: TRBJ1-6
v_gene: TRBV18
d_gene: .
abundance: .
CDR3aa: CASSPGHAISPLHF
CDR3nt: TGTGCCAGCTCCCCCGGACATGCTATTTCACCCCTCCACTTT

j_gene: TRBJ1-2
v_gene: TRBV5-5
d_gene: TRBD1
abundance: .
CDR3aa: CASSMGQGFYGYTF
CDR3nt: TGTGCCAGCAGCATGGGACAGGGATTCTACGGCTACACCTTC

j_gene: TRBJ2-7
v_gene: TRBV12-5
d_gene: TRBD1
abundance: few
CDR3aa: CASGLGIRDREYEQYF
CDR3nt: TGTGCTAGTGGTTTGGGGATTAGGGACAGGGAGTACGAGCAGTACTTC

j_gene: TRBJ2-3
v_gene: TRBV30
d_gene: TRBD2
abundance: .
CDR3aa: CAWSVWRTSGGALPDTQYF
CDR3nt: TGTGCCTGGAGTGTATGGCGGACTAGCGGGGGGGCCCTGCCAGATACGCAGTATTTT

j_gene: TRBJ1-6
v_gene: TRBV7-2
d_gene: .
abundance: .
CDR3aa: CASSTRTGAPLHF
CDR3nt: TGTGCCAGCAGCACTAGGACCGGCGCCCCCCTCCACTTT

j_gene: TRBJ2-2
v_gene: TRBV2
d_gene: .
abundance: .
CDR3aa: CASSLMAGPVRELFF
CDR3nt: TGTGCCAGCAGCCTTATGGCGGGCCCAGTCAGGGAGCTGTTTTTT

j_gene: TRBJ1-2
v_gene: TRBV28
d_gene: .
abundance: .
CDR3aa: CASSSPGVHYGYTF
CDR3nt: TGTGCCAGCAGTTCCCCAGGGGTTCACTATGGCTACACCTTC

j_gene: TRBJ1-3
v_gene: TRBV23-1
d_gene: .
abundance: few
CDR3aa: CASNPQDRSGNTIYF
CDR3nt: TGCGCCAGCAACCCTCAGGACAGATCTGGAAACACCATATATTTT

j_gene: TRBJ1-1
v_gene: TRBV6-1
d_gene: .
abundance: .
CDR3aa: CASSELVNTEAFF
CDR3nt: TGTGCCAGCAGTGAGTTAGTGAACACTGAAGCTTTCTTT

j_gene: TRBJ1-4
v_gene: TRBV19
d_gene: TRBD1
abundance: .
CDR3aa: CASSPGAGGSEKLFF
CDR3nt: TGTGCCAGTAGTCCAGGCGCAGGGGGAAGCGAAAAACTGTTTTTT

j_gene: TRBJ1-2
v_gene: TRBV7-9
d_gene: .
abundance: .
CDR3aa: CASSLRGPGEDGYTF
CDR3nt: TGTGCCAGCAGCTTACGGGGACCGGGGGAGGATGGCTACACCTTC

j_gene: TRBJ1-2
v_gene: TRBV9
d_gene: .
abundance: .
CDR3aa: CASSPRANYGYTF
CDR3nt: TGTGCCAGCAGCCCAAGAGCTAACTATGGCTACACCTTC

j_gene: TRBJ2-1
v_gene: TRBV7-9
d_gene: TRBD2
abundance: .
CDR3aa: CASSPQAGGYNEQFF
CDR3nt: TGTGCCAGCAGCCCCCAAGCGGGGGGATACAATGAGCAGTTCTTC

j_gene: TRBJ1-2
v_gene: TRBV5-4
d_gene: .
abundance: .
CDR3aa: CASSWTEGRPHEGYTF
CDR3nt: TGTGCCAGCAGCTGGACGGAGGGGCGGCCTCATGAGGGCTACACCTTC

j_gene: TRBJ1-1
v_gene: TRBV6-1
d_gene: .
abundance: few
CDR3aa: CASSERWGGTEAFF
CDR3nt: TGTGCCAGCAGTGAACGTTGGGGGGGAACTGAAGCTTTCTTT

j_gene: TRBJ2-7
v_gene: TRBV10-1
d_gene: TRBD1
abundance: .
CDR3aa: CASSEGTGRSYEQYF
CDR3nt: TGCGCCAGCAGTGAGGGGACAGGGCGATCCTACGAGCAGTACTTC

j_gene: TRBJ1-1
v_gene: TRBV5-1
d_gene: .
abundance: .
CDR3aa: CASSLEGPSRGATEAFF
CDR3nt: TGCGCCAGCAGCTTGGAAGGTCCGTCCCGGGGTGCGACTGAAGCTTTCTTT

j_gene: TRBJ1-4
v_gene: TRBV5-4
d_gene: TRBD1
abundance: .
CDR3aa: CASSQGQGIEKLFF
CDR3nt: TGTGCCAGCAGCCAAGGACAGGGTATCGAAAAACTGTTTTTT

j_gene: TRBJ2-7
v_gene: TRBV5-1
d_gene: TRBD1
abundance: .
CDR3aa: CASSYQGGAENEQYF
CDR3nt: TGCGCCAGCAGCTACCAAGGGGGCGCGGAAAACGAGCAGTACTTC

j_gene: TRBJ2-1
v_gene: TRBV13
d_gene: .
abundance: .
CDR3aa: CASSSRTHNEQFF
CDR3nt: TGTGCCAGCAGCTCCCGGACACACAATGAGCAGTTCTTC

j_gene: TRBJ1-2
v_gene: TRBV7-3
d_gene: TRBD1
abundance: .
CDR3aa: CASSQDRTGSGYTF
CDR3nt: TGTGCCAGCAGCCAAGACCGGACAGGGAGCGGCTACACCTTC

j_gene: TRBJ2-1
v_gene: TRBV6-5
d_gene: .
abundance: once
CDR3aa: CASTRGNEQFF
CDR3nt: TGTGCCAGCACTCGAGGGAATGAGCAGTTCTTC

j_gene: TRBJ2-1
v_gene: TRBV6-5
d_gene: .
abundance: .
CDR3aa: CATWETDEQFF
CDR3nt: TGTGCTACTTGGGAGACGGATGAGCAGTTCTTC

j_gene: TRBJ1-5
v_gene: TRBV12-5
d_gene: TRBD1
abundance: .
CDR3aa: CASGLTFDRVEGGNQPQHF
CDR3nt: TGTGCTAGTGGCCTCACATTCGACAGGGTGGAAGGTGGCAATCAGCCCCAGCATTTT

j_gene: TRBJ1-5
v_gene: TRBV7-2
d_gene: .
abundance: .
CDR3aa: CASSATTSLGYSNQPQHF
CDR3nt: TGTGCCAGCAGCGCGACTACTAGCTTGGGGTATAGCAATCAGCCCCAGCATTTT

j_gene: TRBJ1-6
v_gene: TRBV9
d_gene: .
abundance: .
CDR3aa: CASSVGSGFNSPLHF
CDR3nt: TGTGCCAGCAGCGTAGGGTCAGGCTTCAATTCACCCCTCCACTTT

j_gene: TRBJ2-7
v_gene: TRBV19
d_gene: .
abundance: .
CDR3aa: CASSTTISYEQYF
CDR3nt: TGTGCCAGTAGTACCACTATCTCCTACGAGCAGTACTTC

j_gene: TRBJ2-7
v_gene: TRBV28
d_gene: TRBD1
abundance: .
CDR3aa: CASRPGTGVPNEQYF
CDR3nt: TGTGCCAGCAGACCCGGGACAGGGGTTCCCAACGAGCAGTACTTC

j_gene: TRBJ1-2
v_gene: TRBV7-9
d_gene: .
abundance: many
CDR3aa: CASSTALNRVDYGYTF
CDR3nt: TGTGCCAGCAGCACAGCCCTGAACAGGGTGGACTATGGCTACACCTTC

j_gene: TRBJ2-7
v_gene: TRBV4-1
d_gene: TRBD1
abundance: .
CDR3aa: CASSQEVPGQGPYEQYF
CDR3nt: TGCGCCAGCAGCCAAGAAGTTCCGGGACAGGGGCCTTACGAGCAGTACTTC

j_gene: TRBJ2-1
v_gene: TRBV3-1/TRBV3-2
d_gene: TRBD2
abundance: .
CDR3aa: CASRHTSGSYNEQFF
CDR3nt: TGTGCCAGCAGACACACTAGCGGGAGCTACAATGAGCAGTTCTTC

j_gene: TRBJ2-2
v_gene: TRBV5-1
d_gene: .
abundance: .
CDR3aa: CASSSQTEAGELFF
CDR3nt: TGCGCCAGCAGCTCTCAGACAGAAGCCGGGGAGCTGTTTTTT

j_gene: TRBJ1-3
v_gene: TRBV5-1
d_gene: .
abundance: .
CDR3aa: CATQPGLSGNTIYF
CDR3nt: TGCGCCACCCAACCTGGGCTCTCTGGAAACACCATATATTTT

j_gene: TRBJ1-3
v_gene: TRBV18
d_gene: .
abundance: .
CDR3aa: CASSSNPGNQGGNTIYF
CDR3nt: TGTGCCAGCTCATCCAACCCCGGGAATCAGGGGGGAAACACCATATATTTT

j_gene: TRBJ2-4
v_gene: TRBV5-8
d_gene: TRBD2
abundance: .
CDR3aa: CASSLPAEAGIAKNIQYF
CDR3nt: TGTGCCAGCAGCTTGCCCGCCGAAGCGGGGATAGCCAAAAACATTCAGTACTTC

j_gene: TRBJ2-5
v_gene: TRBV7-3
d_gene: TRBD2
abundance: .
CDR3aa: CASSLTGLAGEEETQYF
CDR3nt: TGTGCCAGCAGCTTAACGGGACTAGCGGGAGAGGAAGAGACCCAGTACTTC

j_gene: TRBJ2-5
v_gene: TRBV24-1
d_gene: TRBD1
abundance: .
CDR3aa: CATSDPGGQETQYF
CDR3nt: TGTGCCACCAGTGACCCAGGGGGCCAAGAGACCCAGTACTTC

j_gene: TRBJ2-7
v_gene: TRBV27
d_gene: .
abundance: .
CDR3aa: CASSSKGRQDPSYEQYF
CDR3nt: TGTGCCAGCAGTTCAAAGGGGAGACAGGACCCTTCCTACGAGCAGTACTTC

j_gene: TRBJ2-5
v_gene: TRBV6-5
d_gene: TRBD1
abundance: .
CDR3aa: CASPDRVKETQYF
CDR3nt: TGTGCCAGCCCAGACAGGGTAAAAGAGACCCAGTACTTC

j_gene: TRBJ2-1
v_gene: TRBV3-1/TRBV3-2
d_gene: TRBD2
abundance: once
CDR3aa: CASSLRLAGEGNEQFF
CDR3nt: TGTGCCAGCAGCCTCAGACTAGCGGGAGAGGGCAATGAGCAGTTCTTC

j_gene: TRBJ1-6
v_gene: TRBV30
d_gene: .
abundance: .
CDR3aa: CAWSVGGPRGSPLHF
CDR3nt: TGTGCCTGGAGTGTAGGGGGACCCAGGGGTTCACCCCTCCACTTT

j_gene: TRBJ2-7
v_gene: TRBV3-1/TRBV3-2
d_gene: .
abundance: .
CDR3aa: CASSQGGDTNEQYF
CDR3nt: TGTGCCAGCAGCCAGGGGGGGGACACGAACGAGCAGTACTTC

j_gene: TRBJ1-5
v_gene: TRBV28
d_gene: .
abundance: few
CDR3aa: CASSITQGSNQPQHF
CDR3nt: TGTGCCAGCAGTATCACTCAGGGGAGCAATCAGCCCCAGCATTTT

j_gene: TRBJ1-2
v_gene: TRBV16
d_gene: .
abundance: .
CDR3aa: CASSQTGNYGYTF
CDR3nt: TGTGCCAGCAGCCAAACAGGGAACTATGGCTACACCTTC

j_gene: TRBJ2-1
v_gene: TRBV6-5
d_gene: .
abundance: once
CDR3aa: CASTRVDTTRNEQFF
CDR3nt: TGTGCCAGCACCAGGGTGGACACCACCCGCAATGAGCAGTTCTTC

j_gene: TRBJ1-5
v_gene: TRBV6-6
d_gene: .
abundance: .
CDR3aa: CASRQDSNQPQHF
CDR3nt: TGTGCCAGCAGGCAGGATAGCAATCAGCCCCAGCATTTT

j_gene: TRBJ2-7
v_gene: TRBV7-9
d_gene: .
abundance: .
CDR3aa: CASSLSRDEQYF
CDR3nt: TGTGCCAGCAGCTTAAGCAGGGACGAGCAGTACTTC

j_gene: TRBJ1-1
v_gene: TRBV19
d_gene: .
abundance: .
CDR3aa: CASSNTDRPEAFF
CDR3nt: TGTGCCAGTAGCAACACCGACAGACCTGAAGCTTTCTTT